One sample yielded the 24 T cell receptor beta chains listed below, sequenced in a study of beta chain features in type 1 diabetes. What was sequenced were expressed TCRB transcripts, since all of the isolated RNA had been reverse transcribed. TCRdb keeps only in-frame clones here, not all; method: immunoSEQ multiplex PCR. Counted here are about 140,000 clones, about 9.1% occurring once; the ten biggest clones make up 0.65%. Sample: central memory CD4+ T cells from blood. Receptors were obtained from a woman aged 35 to 49 in good health.

This sequence joins TRBV5-1 and TRBJ2-3, with TRBD2 identical over 13 bases. Trimming removed 7 bases from V and 0 bases from J; junction bases left unmatched: 11. Germline V CDR1 and CDR2: SGHRS, YFSETQ. The CDR3 extends over 18 amino acids. CDR3 in amino acids: CASAPGTSGKSSTDTQYF. CDR3 sequence (DNA): TGCGCCAGCGCCCCCGGGACTAGCGGGAAATCTAGCACAGATACGCAGTATTTT.

This clone was recorded a few times. The chain has TRBV7-2 and TRBJ2-5, with 9 bases aligning to TRBD1. Germline-derived CDR1 and CDR2 are SGHTA and FQGNSA. CDR3 length equals 15 residues. With V trimmed by 1 base and J by 5 bases, 5 bases remained unmatched. The CDR3 DNA is TGTGCCAGCAGCTTAGACAGGGGGCGCCCGGAGACCCAGTACTTC. Its translation is CASSLDRGRPETQYF.

This clone was recorded a few times. This rearrangement joins TRBV5-1 to TRBJ2-2, with 9 bases lining up with TRBD1. Germline-derived CDR1 and CDR2 are SGHRS and YFSETQ. The CDR3 has 15 residues. The J segment lost 7 bases and the V segment lost 3 bases, leaving 7 bases of the junction unmatched. CDR3: CASSSSQGAIGELFF. The CDR3 coding sequence is TGCGCCAGCAGCTCCTCACAGGGGGCCATCGGGGAGCTGTTTTTT.

The V and J genes are TRBV6-1 and TRBJ2-7, with 10 positions matching TRBD1. Germline assignment: CDR1 MNHNS and CDR2 SASEGT. J lost 4 bases, V lost 7 bases, and 10 bases had no gene match. The CDR3 covers 15 residues. This CDR3 is CASIPRDRGWYEQYF. The CDR3 DNA reads TGTGCCAGCATTCCCCGGGACAGGGGTTGGTACGAGCAGTACTTC.

The chain carries TRBV6-5 and TRBJ1-5; D possibly corresponds to TRBD1 (5 bases). The CDR3 has 15 residues. The V end lost 2 bases, the J end lost 4 bases, and 12 bases lay between the germline ends. From germline, CDR1 is MNHEY and CDR2 SVGAGI. CDR3 in amino acids: CASSYGRGFNQPQHF. The CDR3 region has the DNA TGTGCCAGCAGTTACGGGCGGGGGTTTAATCAGCCCCAGCATTTT.

This clone was observed at least ten times. The chain combines TRBV4-3 with TRBJ2-3; 10 nucleotides line up with TRBD1. With V trimmed by 4 bases and J by 6 bases, 4 bases remained unmatched. Per the germline V gene, CDR1 is LGHNA and CDR2 is YSLEER. This CDR3 comprises 14 residues. The CDR3 reads CASSLVGQGDTQYF. CDR3 coding DNA: TGCGCCAGCAGCCTGGTGGGACAGGGGGATACGCAGTATTTT.

The rearrangement links TRBV10-3 to TRBJ2-1; D possibly corresponds to TRBD1 (6 bases). V lost 6 bases, J lost 5 bases, and 17 bases lay in between. The CDR3 spans 15 residues. The germline V gene encodes CDR1 ENHRY and CDR2 SYGVKD. CDR3 nucleotide sequence: TGTGCCATCAGGGACAGCCTAAATTCTAACAATGAGCAGTTCTTC. This codes for CAIRDSLNSNNEQFF.

This clone was observed a handful of times. The chain joins TRBV11-2 to TRBJ2-5, with TRBD1 as a possible D gene (7 bases). The CDR3 consists of 15 residues. Trimming left V 5 bases short and J 5 bases short, with 18 bases between. CDR1 is SGHAT and CDR2 is FQNNGV in the germline V gene. CDR3 bases: TGTGCCAGCAGCCTAACAGGGGCGGAGGGGGAGACCCAGTACTTC. This gives the protein CASSLTGAEGETQYF.

The rearrangement uses TRBV7-6 and TRBJ1-1; D ambiguous. The length of the CDR3 is 15 residues. The ends were cut back, 3 bases at V and 3 bases at J, with 14 bases in the middle. From germline, CDR1 is SGHVS and CDR2 FNYEAQ. CDR3 region: CASSFGPSVDTEAFF. CDR3 in DNA: TGTGCCAGCAGCTTTGGTCCTTCGGTGGACACTGAAGCTTTCTTT. Full variable domain (missing parts from reference TRBV7-6 and TRBJ1-1): GAGVSQSPRYKVTKRGQDVALRCDPISGHVSLYWYRQALGQGPEFLTYFNYEAQQDKSGLPNDRFSAERPEGSISTLTIQRTEQRDSAMYRCASSFGPSVDTEAFFGQGTRLTVV.

This clone was counted only a few times. The chain joins TRBV5-1 to TRBJ2-5; tentatively, D is TRBD2 (5 bases). This CDR3 has 14 residues. The germline V gene has CDR1 SGHRS and CDR2 YFSETQ. The ends were cut back, 0 bases at V and 5 bases at J, with 11 bases in the middle. CDR3 in amino acids: CASSLGSVTETQYF. The CDR3 region has the DNA TGCGCCAGCAGCTTGGGTAGCGTTACGGAGACCCAGTACTTC.

The rearrangement uses TRBV27 and TRBJ1-2; possibly TRBD1 for D (5 bases). This CDR3 region has 13 residues. CDR1 is MNHEY, CDR2 SMNVEV, per germline (reference sequence). V was trimmed by 6 bases and J by 2 bases, leaving 10 bases between them. As DNA, the CDR3 is TGTGCCAGCAGCACAGGTCGCAACTATGGCTACACCTTC. Residues: CASSTGRNYGYTF.

This rearrangement joins TRBV9 to TRBJ1-1; D is possibly TRBD1 (6 bases). Trimming pared 2 bases from V and 1 base from J, leaving 12 bases between. The V gene's germline CDR1 is SGDLS and CDR2 YYNGEE. CDR3 length: 15 amino acids. The CDR3 DNA follows: TGTGCCAGCAGCGTCACAACAGGGCGGAACACTGAAGCTTTCTTT. It is translated as CASSVTTGRNTEAFF.

The sample holds a few counts of this clone. The chain has TRBV7-9 and TRBJ2-7; D is undetermined. The V and J ends lost 8 bases and 2 bases respectively, with 10 bases between them. The CDR3 totals 12 residues. Germline V gene lookup returns CDR1 SEHNR and CDR2 FQNEAQ (reference sequence). The CDR3 DNA reads TGTGCCAGCGACAATCAAGCCTACGAGCAGTACTTC. This sequence encodes CASDNQAYEQYF.

This clone appeared many times. V is TRBV2 and J is TRBJ2-3; D ambiguous. The V gene's germline CDR1 is SNHLY and CDR2 FYNNEI. The CDR3 runs to 15 residues. V was cut by 4 bases and J by 2 bases, with 13 bases left in between. This CDR3 is CASSVETGYTDTQYF. CDR3 nucleotide sequence: TGTGCCAGCAGTGTTGAGACCGGGTACACAGATACGCAGTATTTT.

This clone was counted a few times. The J gene is TRBJ1-6, the V gene TRBV27, with a possible D match to TRBD1 (6 bases). Between the trimmed V and J ends, which lost 7 bases and 0 bases, there was a span of 16 bases. Germline V lookup: CDR1 MNHEY, CDR2 SMNVEV (reference sequence). This CDR3 comprises 17 residues. The CDR3 region is CASTWGGLSSYNSPLHF. The CDR3 DNA reads TGTGCCAGCACCTGGGGGGGCTTGAGCTCCTATAATTCACCCCTCCACTTT.

A few counts support this clone. V gene TRBV11-2 combines with J gene TRBJ2-3, with D possibly being TRBD1 (6 bases). Trimming left V 3 bases short and J 14 bases short, with 21 bases between. Germline assignment: CDR1 SGHAT and CDR2 FQNNGV. The CDR3 consists of 14 residues. The CDR3 region has the DNA TGTGCCAGCAGCTTGGGGGCGGGTATGGTGCTGTTGTATTTT. Residues: CASSLGAGMVLLYF.

The sample holds a few counts of this clone. V gene TRBV5-1 combines with J gene TRBJ2-2, with D possibly being TRBD1 (5 bases). Trimming left V 3 bases short and J 4 bases short, with 10 bases between. The CDR3 is 14 amino acids. Looked up from germline, CDR1 is SGHRS and CDR2 is YFSETQ. The CDR3 region is CASSSLTVTGELFF. The CDR3 DNA reads TGCGCCAGCAGCTCCCTGACAGTCACCGGGGAGCTGTTTTTT.

The CDR3 DNA sequence: TGTGCCAGCAGTGAATACGGACAGGGGAGCTACACCTTC. Protein sequence: CASSEYGQGSYTF. The V and J genes are TRBV25-1 and TRBJ1-2; 9 bases match TRBD1. Looked up from germline, CDR1 is MGHDK and CDR2 is SYGVNS. There are 13 residues in the CDR3. J lost 9 bases, V lost 0 bases, and 2 bases had no gene match.

This chain uses TRBV29-1 with TRBJ1-3, with a possible D match to TRBD1 (5 bases). Germline lookup yields CDR1 SQVTM and CDR2 ANQGSEA. CDR3 size: 11 residues. V shed 6 bases and J shed 7 bases, with 10 bases lying between them. CDR3 residues: CSVDGGNTIYF. The CDR3 nucleotides are TGCAGCGTCGACGGGGGGAACACCATATATTTT.

This clone was counted a few times. The gene calls are TRBV27 and TRBJ1-4; 8 nucleotides match TRBD1. CDR3 length equals 15 residues. Germline CDR1 is MNHEY and CDR2 is SMNVEV (reference sequence). V lost 9 bases, J lost 8 bases, and 14 bases stayed unmatched. The CDR3 region is CASRLAGGAGEKLFF. The DNA of the CDR3 is TGTGCCAGTAGGCTGGCAGGGGGCGCAGGGGAAAAACTGTTTTTT.

The chain employs TRBV5-8 and TRBJ1-2; 7 nucleotides match TRBD1. This CDR3 has 15 residues. V lost 4 bases to trimming and J lost 3 bases; unmatched junction nucleotides: 9. Germline V gene sequence: CDR1 SGHTS, CDR2 YDEGEE. The CDR3 protein is CASSALTGIYYGYTF. CDR3 DNA sequence: TGTGCCAGCAGCGCTCTGACAGGGATCTACTATGGCTACACCTTC. Drawing the rest from reference TRBV5-8 and TRBJ1-2, the complete variable domain is EAGVTQSPTHLIKTRGQQATLRCSPISGHTSVYWYQQALGLGLQFLLWYDEGEERNRGNFPPRFSGRQFPNYSSELNVNALELEDSALYLCASSALTGIYYGYTFGSGTRLTVV.

This clone showed up many times. The V gene is TRBV5-1, the J gene TRBJ2-7; possible D gene TRBD2, 7 bases. V lost 5 bases, J lost 5 bases, and 17 bases lay in between. Germline CDR1 is SGHRS and CDR2 is YFSETQ. The CDR3 loop spans 14 amino acids. The CDR3 DNA reads as TGCGCCAGCAGGCGTGGGGGGGCTGGCGACGAGCAGTACTTC. As protein: CASRRGGAGDEQYF.

This clone was counted ten times or more. This rearrangement joins TRBV18 to TRBJ1-1, with TRBD1 as a possible D gene (5 bases). The CDR3 has 14 residues. V shed 5 bases and J shed 2 bases, with 12 bases lying between them. The germline V gene has CDR1 KGHSH and CDR2 LQKENI. The CDR3 DNA follows: TGTGCCAGCTCAGAACAGGAGTATAACACTGAAGCTTTCTTT. Translated, it gives CASSEQEYNTEAFF. Variable domain in full (rest from reference TRBV18 and TRBJ1-1): NAGVMQNPRHLVRRRGQEARLRCSPMKGHSHVYWYRQLPEEGLKFMVYLQKENIIDESGMPKERFSAEFPKEGPSILRIQQVVRGDSAAYFCASSEQEYNTEAFFGQGTRLTVV.

This clone has a handful of counts. This chain uses TRBV11-2 with TRBJ2-1; 12 positions match TRBD2. The V gene's germline CDR1 is SGHAT and CDR2 FQNNGV. J was trimmed by 7 bases and V by 3 bases; bases with no gene match: 7. The length of the CDR3 is 16 residues. Here the CDR3 reads CASSFRLAGAGNEQFF. In nucleotides, the CDR3 is TGTGCCAGCAGCTTCCGACTAGCGGGGGCGGGGAATGAGCAGTTCTTC.